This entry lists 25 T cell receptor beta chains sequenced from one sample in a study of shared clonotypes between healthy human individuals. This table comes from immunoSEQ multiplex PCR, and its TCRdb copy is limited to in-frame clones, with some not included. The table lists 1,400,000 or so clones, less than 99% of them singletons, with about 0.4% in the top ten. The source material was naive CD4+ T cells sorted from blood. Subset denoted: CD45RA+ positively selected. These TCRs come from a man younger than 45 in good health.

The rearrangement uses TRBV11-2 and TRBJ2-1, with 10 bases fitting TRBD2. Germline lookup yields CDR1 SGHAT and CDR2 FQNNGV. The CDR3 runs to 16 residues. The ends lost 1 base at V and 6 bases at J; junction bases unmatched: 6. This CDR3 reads CASSLGTSGKFNEQFF. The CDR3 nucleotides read TGTGCCAGCAGCTTAGGTACTAGCGGGAAGTTCAATGAGCAGTTCTTC.

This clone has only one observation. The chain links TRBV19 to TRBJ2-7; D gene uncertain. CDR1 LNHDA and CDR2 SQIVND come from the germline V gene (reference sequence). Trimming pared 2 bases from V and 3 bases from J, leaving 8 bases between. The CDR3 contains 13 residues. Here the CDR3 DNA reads TGTGCCAGTAGTATACGGCCCAACTACGAGCAGTACTTC. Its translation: CASSIRPNYEQYF.

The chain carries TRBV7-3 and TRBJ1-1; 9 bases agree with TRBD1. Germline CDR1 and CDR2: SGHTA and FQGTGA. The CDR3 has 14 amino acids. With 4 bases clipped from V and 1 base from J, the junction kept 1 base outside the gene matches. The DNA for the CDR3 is TGTGCCAGCAGCTCGGGACAGGGGAACACTGAAGCTTTCTTT. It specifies CASSSGQGNTEAFF.

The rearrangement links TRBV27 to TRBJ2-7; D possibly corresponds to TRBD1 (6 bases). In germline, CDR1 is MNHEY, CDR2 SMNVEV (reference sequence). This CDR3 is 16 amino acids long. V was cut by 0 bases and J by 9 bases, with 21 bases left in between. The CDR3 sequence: CASSLSWTEGVSGQYF. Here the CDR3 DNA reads TGTGCCAGCAGTTTATCGTGGACAGAGGGGGTTTCCGGGCAGTACTTC.

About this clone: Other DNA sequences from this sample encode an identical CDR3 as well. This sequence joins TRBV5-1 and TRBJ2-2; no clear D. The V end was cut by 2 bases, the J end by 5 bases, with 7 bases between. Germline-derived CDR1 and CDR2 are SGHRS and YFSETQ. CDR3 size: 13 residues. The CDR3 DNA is TGCGCCAGCAGCTTAGGCGAGACCGGGGAGCTGTTTTTT. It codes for CASSLGETGELFF.

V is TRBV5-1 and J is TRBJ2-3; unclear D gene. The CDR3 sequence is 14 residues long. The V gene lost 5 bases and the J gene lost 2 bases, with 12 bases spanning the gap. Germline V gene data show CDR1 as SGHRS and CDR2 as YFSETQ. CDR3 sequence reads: CASSQSTPTDTQYF. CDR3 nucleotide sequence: TGCGCCAGCAGTCAGAGCACCCCCACAGATACGCAGTATTTT. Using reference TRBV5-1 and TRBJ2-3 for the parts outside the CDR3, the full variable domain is KAGVTQTPRYLIKTRGQQVTLSCSPISGHRSVSWYQQTPGQGLQFLFEYFSETQRNKGNFPGRFSGRQFSNSRSEMNVSTLELGDSALYLCASSQSTPTDTQYFGPGTRLTVL.

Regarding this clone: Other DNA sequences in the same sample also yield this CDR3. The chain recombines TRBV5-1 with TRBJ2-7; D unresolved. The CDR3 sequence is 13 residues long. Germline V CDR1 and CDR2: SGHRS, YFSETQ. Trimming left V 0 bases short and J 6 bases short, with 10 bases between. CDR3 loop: CASSLVPTSEQYF. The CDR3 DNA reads TGCGCCAGCAGCTTGGTACCGACCTCCGAGCAGTACTTC.

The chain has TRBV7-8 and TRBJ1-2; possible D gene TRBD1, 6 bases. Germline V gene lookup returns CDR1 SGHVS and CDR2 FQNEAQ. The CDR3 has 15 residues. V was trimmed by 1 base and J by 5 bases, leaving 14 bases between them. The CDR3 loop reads CASSLEQEGGYGYTF. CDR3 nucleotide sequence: TGTGCCAGCAGCTTAGAACAGGAGGGGGGGTATGGCTACACCTTC. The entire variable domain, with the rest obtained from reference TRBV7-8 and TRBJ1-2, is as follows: GAGVSQSPRYKVAKRGQDVALRCDPISGHVSLFWYQQALGQGPEFLTYFQNEAQLDKSGLPSDRFFAERPEGSVSTLKIQRTQQEDSAVYLCASSLEQEGGYGYTFGSGTRLTVV.

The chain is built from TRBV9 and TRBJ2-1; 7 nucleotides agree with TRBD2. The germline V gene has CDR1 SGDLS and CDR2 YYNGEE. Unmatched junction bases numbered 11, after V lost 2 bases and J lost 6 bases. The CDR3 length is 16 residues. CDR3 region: CASSVLPSGNGNEQFF. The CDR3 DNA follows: TGTGCCAGCAGCGTGTTGCCTAGCGGAAACGGCAATGAGCAGTTCTTC.

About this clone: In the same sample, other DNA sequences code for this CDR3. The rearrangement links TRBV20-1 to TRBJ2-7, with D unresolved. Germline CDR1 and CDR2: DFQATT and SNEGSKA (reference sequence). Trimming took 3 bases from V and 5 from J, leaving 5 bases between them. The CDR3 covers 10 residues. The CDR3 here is CSASRNEQYF. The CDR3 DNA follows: TGCAGTGCTAGTAGGAACGAGCAGTACTTC.

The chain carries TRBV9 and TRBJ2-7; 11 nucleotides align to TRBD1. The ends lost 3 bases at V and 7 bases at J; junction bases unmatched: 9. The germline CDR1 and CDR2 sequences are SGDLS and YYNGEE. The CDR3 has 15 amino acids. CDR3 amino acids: CASSAHGQGASEQYF. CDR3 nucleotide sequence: TGTGCCAGCAGCGCCCACGGACAGGGGGCAAGTGAGCAGTACTTC.

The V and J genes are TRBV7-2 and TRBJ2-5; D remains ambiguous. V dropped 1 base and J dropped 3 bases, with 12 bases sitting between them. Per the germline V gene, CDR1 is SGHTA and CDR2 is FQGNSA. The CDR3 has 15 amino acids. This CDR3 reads CASSLDFRGKETQYF. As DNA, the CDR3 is TGTGCCAGCAGCTTAGATTTTCGCGGAAAAGAGACCCAGTACTTC.

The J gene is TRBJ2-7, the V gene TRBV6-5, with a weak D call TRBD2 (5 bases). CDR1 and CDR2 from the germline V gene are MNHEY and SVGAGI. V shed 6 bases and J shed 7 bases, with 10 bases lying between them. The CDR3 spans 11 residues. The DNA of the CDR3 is TGTGCCAGCAGCAACGGGATGGAGCAGTACTTC. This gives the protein CASSNGMEQYF.

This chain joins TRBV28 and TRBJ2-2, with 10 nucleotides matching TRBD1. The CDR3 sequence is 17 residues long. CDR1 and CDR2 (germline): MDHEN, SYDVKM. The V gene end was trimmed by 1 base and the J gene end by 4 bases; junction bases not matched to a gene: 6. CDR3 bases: TGTGCCAGCAGTTTATACGCCGGGACAGGGGTCACCGGGGAGCTGTTTTTT. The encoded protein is CASSLYAGTGVTGELFF.

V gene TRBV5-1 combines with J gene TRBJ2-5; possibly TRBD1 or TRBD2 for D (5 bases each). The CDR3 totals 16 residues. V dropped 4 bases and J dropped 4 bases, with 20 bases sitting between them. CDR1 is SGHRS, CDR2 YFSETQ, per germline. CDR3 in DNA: TGCGCCAGCAGCCAACCCCCAGGGACCGGCGGAGAGACCCAGTACTTC. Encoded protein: CASSQPPGTGGETQYF.

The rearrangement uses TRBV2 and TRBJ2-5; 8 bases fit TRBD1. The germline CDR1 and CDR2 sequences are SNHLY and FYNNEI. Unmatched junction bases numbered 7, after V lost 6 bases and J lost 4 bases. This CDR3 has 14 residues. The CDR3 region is CASRVGQALETQYF. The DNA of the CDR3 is TGTGCCAGCAGGGTGGGACAGGCATTAGAGACCCAGTACTTC.

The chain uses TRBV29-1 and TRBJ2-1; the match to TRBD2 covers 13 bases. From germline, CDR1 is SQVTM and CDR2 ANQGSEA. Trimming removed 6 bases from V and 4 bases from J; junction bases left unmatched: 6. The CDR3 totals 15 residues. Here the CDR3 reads CSVNGGLAGYNEQFF. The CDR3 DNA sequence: TGCAGCGTAAACGGGGGACTAGCGGGGTACAATGAGCAGTTCTTC.

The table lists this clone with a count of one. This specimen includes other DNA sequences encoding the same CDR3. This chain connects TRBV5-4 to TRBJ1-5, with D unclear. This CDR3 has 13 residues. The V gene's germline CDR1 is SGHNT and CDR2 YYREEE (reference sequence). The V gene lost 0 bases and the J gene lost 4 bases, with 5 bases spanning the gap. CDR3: CASSLESNQPQHF. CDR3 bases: TGTGCCAGCAGCTTGGAATCAAATCAGCCCCAGCATTTT.

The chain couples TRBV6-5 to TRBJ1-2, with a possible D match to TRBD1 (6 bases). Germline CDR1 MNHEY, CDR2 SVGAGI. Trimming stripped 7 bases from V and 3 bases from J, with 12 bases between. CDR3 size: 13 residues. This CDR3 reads CASNRVGDYGYTF. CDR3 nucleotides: TGTGCCAGCAACAGGGTTGGTGACTATGGCTACACCTTC.

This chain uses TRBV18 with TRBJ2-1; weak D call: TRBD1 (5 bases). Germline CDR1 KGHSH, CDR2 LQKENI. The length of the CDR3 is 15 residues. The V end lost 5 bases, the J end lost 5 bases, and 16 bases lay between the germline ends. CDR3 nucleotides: TGTGCCAGCTCATCAGCCAGAGCAGGGAACAATGAGCAGTTCTTC. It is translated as CASSSARAGNNEQFF.

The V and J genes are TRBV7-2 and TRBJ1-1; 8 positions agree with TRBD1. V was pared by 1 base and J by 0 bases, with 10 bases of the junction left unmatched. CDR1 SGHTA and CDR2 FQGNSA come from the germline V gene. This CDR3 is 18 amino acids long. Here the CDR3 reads CASSLGGRGRLMNTEAFF. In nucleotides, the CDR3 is TGTGCCAGCAGCTTAGGGGGCAGGGGGCGCTTGATGAACACTGAAGCTTTCTTT.

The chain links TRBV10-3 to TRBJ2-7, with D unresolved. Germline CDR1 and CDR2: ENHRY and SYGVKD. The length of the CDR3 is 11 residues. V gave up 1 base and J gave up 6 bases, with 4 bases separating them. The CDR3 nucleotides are TGTGCCATCAGTGAGTTGACCGAGCAGTACTTC. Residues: CAISELTEQYF.

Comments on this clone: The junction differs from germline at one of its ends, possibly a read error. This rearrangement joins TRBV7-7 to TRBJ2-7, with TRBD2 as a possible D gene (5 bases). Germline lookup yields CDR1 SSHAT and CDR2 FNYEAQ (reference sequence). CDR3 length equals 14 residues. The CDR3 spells CASSLGGDHYEQYF. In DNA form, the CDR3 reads TGTGCTAGCAGCTTAGGAGGAGATCACTACGAGCAGTACTTC. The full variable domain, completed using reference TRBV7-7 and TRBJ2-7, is GAGVSQSPRYKVTKRGQDVTLRCDPISSHATLYWYQQALGQGPEFLTYFNYEAQPDKSGLPSDRFSAERPEGSISTLTIQRTEQRDSAMYRCASSLGGDHYEQYFGPGTRLTVT.

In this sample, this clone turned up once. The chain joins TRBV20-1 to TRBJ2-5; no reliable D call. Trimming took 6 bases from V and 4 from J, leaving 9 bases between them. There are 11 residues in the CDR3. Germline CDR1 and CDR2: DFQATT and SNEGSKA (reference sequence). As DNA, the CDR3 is TGCAGTGCCGCCATTCCAGAGACCCAGTACTTC. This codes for CSAAIPETQYF.

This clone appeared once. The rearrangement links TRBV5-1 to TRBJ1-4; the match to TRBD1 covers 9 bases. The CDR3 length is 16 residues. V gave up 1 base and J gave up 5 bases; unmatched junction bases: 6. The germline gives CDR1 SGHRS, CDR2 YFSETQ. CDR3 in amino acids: CASSLLPGTGNEKLFF. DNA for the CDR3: TGCGCCAGCAGCTTGCTCCCCGGGACAGGGAATGAAAAACTGTTTTTT.